A single sample is the source of the 7 T cell receptor beta chains below, sequenced in a study of T cell repertoires in cytomegalovirus infection. In TCRdb, the reads were re-called with MiXCR into one record per CDR3 protein. The sample includes approximately 140,000 distinct CDR3 sequences, about 6.5% seen only once; the top ten take about a sixth. The source material was PBMCs. All receptors come from a human donor in good health (CMV status not recorded). Some clones in this sample may be carry-over from other donors' samples.

In this sample, this clonotype turned up many times. The rearrangement uses TRBV7-8 and TRBJ1-3; D is perhaps TRBD1 (5 bases). The V gene's germline CDR1 is SGHVS and CDR2 FQNEAQ. Trimming removed 3 bases from V and 4 bases from J, with 10 bases in between. The CDR3 consists of 14 residues. The CDR3 loop reads CASSLRGSGNTIYF. The CDR3 DNA reads as TGTGCCAGCAGCTTGAGGGGATCGGGAAACACCATATATTTT. The whole variable domain, remainder taken from reference TRBV7-8 and TRBJ1-3, is GAGVSQSPRYKVAKRGQDVALRCDPISGHVSLFWYQQALGQGPEFLTYFQNEAQLDKSGLPSDRFFAERPEGSVSTLKIQRTQQEDSAVYLCASSLRGSGNTIYFGEGSWLTVV.

This clonotype was seen many times. The rearrangement links TRBV7-8 to TRBJ1-1; D is ambiguous. This CDR3 has 16 residues. The ends were cut back, 5 bases at V and 1 base at J, with 17 bases in the middle. Germline-derived CDR1 and CDR2 are SGHVS and FQNEAQ. The chain's CDR3 is CASSLYSGDKNTEAFF. For the CDR3, the DNA is TGTGCCAGCAGCCTATACTCCGGCGACAAGAACACTGAAGCTTTCTTT.

V and J are TRBV5-1 and TRBJ2-1, with D perhaps given as TRBD1 or TRBD2 (5 bases each). The CDR3 is 14 amino acids. V gave up 4 bases and J gave up 10 bases, with 18 bases separating them. Germline V gene data show CDR1 as SGHRS and CDR2 as YFSETQ. CDR3 sequence reads: CASSETGTYREQFF. For the CDR3, the DNA is TGCGCCAGCAGCGAAACCGGGACGTACAGGGAGCAGTTCTTC. The full variable domain, in which reference TRBV5-1 and TRBJ2-1 provide the parts outside the CDR3, is KAGVTQTPRYLIKTRGQQVTLSCSPISGHRSVSWYQQTPGQGLQFLFEYFSETQRNKGNFPGRFSGRQFSNSRSEMNVSTLELGDSALYLCASSETGTYREQFFGPGTRLTVL.

The chain recombines TRBV14 with TRBJ2-1; weak D call: TRBD2 (7 bases). This CDR3 contains 16 residues. Germline V gene data show CDR1 as SGHDN and CDR2 as FVKESK. Trimming took off 5 bases at V and 8 bases at J, with 22 bases between the two ends. CDR3 sequence reads: CASSGLWGGPGDEQFF. In DNA form, the CDR3 reads TGTGCCAGCAGCGGACTATGGGGGGGGCCGGGGGATGAGCAGTTCTTC.

This clonotype was picked up many times. This chain connects TRBV7-8 to TRBJ1-1, with unresolved D. CDR3 length equals 14 residues. Between the trimmed V and J ends, which lost 2 bases and 2 bases, there was a span of 9 bases. The germline CDR1 and CDR2 sequences are SGHVS and FQNEAQ. The CDR3 region has the DNA TGTGCCAGCAGCTTAAGAGCTACAAACACTGAAGCTTTCTTT. Amino acids: CASSLRATNTEAFF. The full variable domain, its missing parts supplied by reference TRBV7-8 and TRBJ1-1, is GAGVSQSPRYKVAKRGQDVALRCDPISGHVSLFWYQQALGQGPEFLTYFQNEAQLDKSGLPSDRFFAERPEGSVSTLKIQRTQQEDSAVYLCASSLRATNTEAFFGQGTRLTVV.

This clonotype was seen many times. The chain has TRBV7-9 and TRBJ1-4; 8 bases map to TRBD1. The junction had 7 bases not matched to a gene; V was cut back by 5 bases and J by 5 bases. The CDR3 runs to 15 residues. Per the germline V gene, CDR1 is SEHNR and CDR2 is FQNEAQ (reference sequence). The CDR3 bases are TGTGCCAGCAGCCCGGGACAGGCCAAGAATGAAAAACTGTTTTTT. It codes for CASSPGQAKNEKLFF.

This clonotype was counted at least ten times. The J gene is TRBJ1-5, the V gene TRBV6-2 or TRBV6-3, with TRBD1 identical over 12 bases. This CDR3 spans 19 amino acids. Looked up from germline, CDR1 is MNHEY and CDR2 is SVGEGT. V lost 6 bases and J lost 2; bases outside the gene matches: 14. The CDR3 coding sequence is TGTGCCAGCAGCCCCGCCCGGGACAGGGGGCTTTGGCGCAATCAGCCCCAGCATTTT. Its protein is CASSPARDRGLWRNQPQHF.